This T cell receptor beta chain was found in a study of T cell responses to AZD1222 COVID-19 vaccine. The study's findings and limits: Repertoires in all cases were sampled only once the peak T cell response had passed. Close to half of all spike-specific TCRs reportedly target regions of the variants that are unmutated.

Remarks on this clone: Antigen unknown.

The CDR3 loop spans 16 amino acids. Deletions cut 4 bases from V and 3 bases from J, with 16 bases between. The V gene's germline CDR1 is MNHEY and CDR2 SVGEGT. The repertoire was sequenced with immunoSEQ multiplex PCR; TCRdb's copy has only in-frame clones and lacks some. The table records about 150,000 clones, about 90% of them present only once. The starting material was peripheral blood, obtained 28 days after the second AZD1222 dose. The rearrangement links TRBV6-2 or TRBV6-3 to TRBJ1-5; D is unresolved. This receptor was taken from an adult who received the AZD1222 COVID-19 vaccine. In nucleotides, the CDR3 is TGTGCCAGCAGTTCTCAGCGCAGGTACTTCAATCAGCCCCAGCATTTT. This gives the protein CASSSQRRYFNQPQHF.